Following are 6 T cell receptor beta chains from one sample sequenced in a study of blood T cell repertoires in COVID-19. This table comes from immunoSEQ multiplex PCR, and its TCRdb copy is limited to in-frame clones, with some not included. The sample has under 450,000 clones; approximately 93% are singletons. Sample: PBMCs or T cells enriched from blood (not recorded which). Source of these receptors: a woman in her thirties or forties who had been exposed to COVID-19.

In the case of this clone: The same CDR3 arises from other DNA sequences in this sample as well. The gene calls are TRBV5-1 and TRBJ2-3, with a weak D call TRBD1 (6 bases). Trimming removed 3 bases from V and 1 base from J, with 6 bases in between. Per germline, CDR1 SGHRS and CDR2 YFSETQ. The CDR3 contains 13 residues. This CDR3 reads CASSSGGTDTQYF. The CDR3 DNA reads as TGCGCCAGCAGCTCAGGGGGCACAGATACGCAGTATTTT.

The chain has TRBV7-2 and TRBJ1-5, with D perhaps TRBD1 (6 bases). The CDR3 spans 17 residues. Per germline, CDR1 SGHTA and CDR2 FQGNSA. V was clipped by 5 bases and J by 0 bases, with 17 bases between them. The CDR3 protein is CASSPGQGKNSNQPQHF. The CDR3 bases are TGTGCCAGCAGCCCCGGTCAGGGGAAAAATAGCAATCAGCCCCAGCATTTT.

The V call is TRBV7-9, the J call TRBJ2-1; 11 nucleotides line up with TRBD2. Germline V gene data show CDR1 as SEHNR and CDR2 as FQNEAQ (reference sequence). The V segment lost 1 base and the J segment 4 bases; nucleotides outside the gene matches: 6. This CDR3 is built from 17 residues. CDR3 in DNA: TGTGCCAGCAGCTTAGATTCGGGACTAGCGGCTTACAATGAGCAGTTCTTC. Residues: CASSLDSGLAAYNEQFF.

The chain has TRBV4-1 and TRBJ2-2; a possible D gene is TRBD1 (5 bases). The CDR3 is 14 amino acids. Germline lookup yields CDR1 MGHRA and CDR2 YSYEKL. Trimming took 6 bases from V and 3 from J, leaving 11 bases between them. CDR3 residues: CASRGRSDTGELFF. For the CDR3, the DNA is TGCGCCAGCAGGGGGCGCTCGGACACCGGGGAGCTGTTTTTT.

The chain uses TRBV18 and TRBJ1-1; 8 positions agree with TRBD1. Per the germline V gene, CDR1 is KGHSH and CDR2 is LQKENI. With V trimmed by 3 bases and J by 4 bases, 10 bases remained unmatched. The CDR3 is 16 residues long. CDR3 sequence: CASSPTGEDWVTEAFF. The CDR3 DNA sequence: TGTGCCAGCTCACCGACAGGGGAGGACTGGGTCACTGAAGCTTTCTTT.

The CDR3 region has the DNA TGTGCCAGCAGTGTAGCGGGAGATTGGACCGGGGAGCTGTTTTTT. It is translated as CASSVAGDWTGELFF. The gene calls are TRBV6-4 and TRBJ2-2, with 9 bases matching TRBD2. The germline gives CDR1 MRHNA, CDR2 SNTAGT. Unmatched junction bases numbered 5, after V lost 4 bases and J lost 5 bases. The CDR3 is made up of 15 amino acids.